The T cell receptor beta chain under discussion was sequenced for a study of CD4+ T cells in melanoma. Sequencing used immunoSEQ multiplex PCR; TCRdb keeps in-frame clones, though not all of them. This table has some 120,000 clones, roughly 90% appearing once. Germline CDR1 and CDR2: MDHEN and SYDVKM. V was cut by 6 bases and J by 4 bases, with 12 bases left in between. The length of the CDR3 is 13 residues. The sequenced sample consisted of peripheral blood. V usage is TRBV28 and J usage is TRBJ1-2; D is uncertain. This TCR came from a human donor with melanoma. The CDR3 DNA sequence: TGTGCCAGCAGAACAGCGGGGAGCTATGGCTACACCTTC. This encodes CASRTAGSYGYTF.